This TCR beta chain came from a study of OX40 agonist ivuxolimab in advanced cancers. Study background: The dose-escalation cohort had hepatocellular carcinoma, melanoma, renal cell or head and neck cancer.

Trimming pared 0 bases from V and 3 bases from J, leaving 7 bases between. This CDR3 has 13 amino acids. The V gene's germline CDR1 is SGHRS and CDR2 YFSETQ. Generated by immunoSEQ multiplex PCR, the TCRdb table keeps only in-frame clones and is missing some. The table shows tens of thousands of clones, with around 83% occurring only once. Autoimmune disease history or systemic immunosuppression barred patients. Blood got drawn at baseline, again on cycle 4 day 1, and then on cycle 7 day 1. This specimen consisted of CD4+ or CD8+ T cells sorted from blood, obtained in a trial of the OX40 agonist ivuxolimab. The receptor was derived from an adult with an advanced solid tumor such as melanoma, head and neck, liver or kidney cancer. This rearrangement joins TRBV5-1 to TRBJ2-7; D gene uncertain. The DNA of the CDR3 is TGCGCCAGCAGCTTGGGATCCAGCTACGAGCAGTACTTC. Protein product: CASSLGSSYEQYF.